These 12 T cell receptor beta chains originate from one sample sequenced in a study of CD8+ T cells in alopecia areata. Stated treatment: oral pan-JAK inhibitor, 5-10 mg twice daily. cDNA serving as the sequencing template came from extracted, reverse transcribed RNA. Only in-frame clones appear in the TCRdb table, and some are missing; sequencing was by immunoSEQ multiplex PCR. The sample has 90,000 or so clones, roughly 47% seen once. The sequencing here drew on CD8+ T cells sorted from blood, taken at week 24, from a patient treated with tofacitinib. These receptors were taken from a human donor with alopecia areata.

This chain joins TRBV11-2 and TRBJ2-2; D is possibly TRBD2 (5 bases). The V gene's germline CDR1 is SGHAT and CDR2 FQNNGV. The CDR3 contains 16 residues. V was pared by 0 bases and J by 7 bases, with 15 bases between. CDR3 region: CASSLEAEWVVGELFF. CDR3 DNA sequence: TGTGCCAGCAGCTTAGAAGCGGAGTGGGTCGTCGGGGAGCTGTTTTTT.

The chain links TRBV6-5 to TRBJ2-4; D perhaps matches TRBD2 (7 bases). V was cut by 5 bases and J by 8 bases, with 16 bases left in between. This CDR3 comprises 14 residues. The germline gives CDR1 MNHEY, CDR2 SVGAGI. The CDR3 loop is CASSPGREGDIQYF. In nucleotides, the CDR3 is TGTGCCAGCAGTCCCGGCAGGGAGGGGGACATTCAGTACTTC.

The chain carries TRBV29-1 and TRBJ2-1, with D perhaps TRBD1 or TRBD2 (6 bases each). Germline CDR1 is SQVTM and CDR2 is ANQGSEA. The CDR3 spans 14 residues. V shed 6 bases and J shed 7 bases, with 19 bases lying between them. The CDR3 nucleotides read TGCAGCGTCCCAGCCGGGGGCGCGGGGAATGAGCAGTTCTTC. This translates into CSVPAGGAGNEQFF.

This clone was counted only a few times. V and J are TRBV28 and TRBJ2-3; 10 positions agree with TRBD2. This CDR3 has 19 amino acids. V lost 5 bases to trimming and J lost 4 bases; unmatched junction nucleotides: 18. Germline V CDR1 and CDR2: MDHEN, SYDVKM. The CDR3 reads CASSTDPSGSNRIADTQYF. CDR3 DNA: TGTGCCAGCAGTACCGATCCTAGCGGGAGTAATAGAATAGCAGATACGCAGTATTTT.

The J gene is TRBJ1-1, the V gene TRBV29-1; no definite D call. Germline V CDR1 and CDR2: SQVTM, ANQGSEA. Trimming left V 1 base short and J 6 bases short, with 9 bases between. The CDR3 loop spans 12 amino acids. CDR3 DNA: TGCAGCGTTGAAGTTCTGGCGCCTGAAGCTTTCTTT. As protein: CSVEVLAPEAFF.

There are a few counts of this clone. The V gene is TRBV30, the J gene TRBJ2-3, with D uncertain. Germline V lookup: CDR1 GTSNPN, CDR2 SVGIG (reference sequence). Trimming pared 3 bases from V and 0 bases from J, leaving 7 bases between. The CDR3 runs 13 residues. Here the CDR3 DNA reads TGTGCCTGGAGCACACTCAGCACAGATACGCAGTATTTT. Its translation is CAWSTLSTDTQYF.

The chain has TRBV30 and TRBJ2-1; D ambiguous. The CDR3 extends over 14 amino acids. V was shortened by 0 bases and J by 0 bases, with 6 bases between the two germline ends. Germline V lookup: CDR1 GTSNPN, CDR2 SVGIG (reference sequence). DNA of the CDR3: TGTGCCTGGAGTGTGGGAAGCTCCTACAATGAGCAGTTCTTC. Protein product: CAWSVGSSYNEQFF.

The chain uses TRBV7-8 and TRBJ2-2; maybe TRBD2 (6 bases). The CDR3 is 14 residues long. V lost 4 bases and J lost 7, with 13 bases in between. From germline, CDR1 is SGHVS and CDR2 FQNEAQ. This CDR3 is CASSSGTGGGELFF. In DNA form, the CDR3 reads TGTGCCAGCAGCTCAGGGACTGGGGGCGGGGAGCTGTTTTTT.

The chain's CDR3 is CASTHRGQKYPGTQYF. The CDR3, as DNA: TGTGCCAGCACCCACAGGGGGCAAAAGTATCCGGGGACGCAGTATTTT. This sequence joins TRBV27 and TRBJ2-3; 9 nucleotides align to TRBD1. The junction had 17 bases not matched to a gene; V was cut back by 7 bases and J by 9 bases. Looked up from germline, CDR1 is MNHEY and CDR2 is SMNVEV (reference sequence). The CDR3 is 16 residues long.

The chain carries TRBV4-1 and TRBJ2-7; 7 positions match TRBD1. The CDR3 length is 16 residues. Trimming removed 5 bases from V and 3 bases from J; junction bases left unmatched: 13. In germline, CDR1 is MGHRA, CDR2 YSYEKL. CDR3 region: CASSKVGQATIYEQYF. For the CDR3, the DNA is TGCGCCAGCAGCAAGGTAGGACAGGCCACCATCTACGAGCAGTACTTC.

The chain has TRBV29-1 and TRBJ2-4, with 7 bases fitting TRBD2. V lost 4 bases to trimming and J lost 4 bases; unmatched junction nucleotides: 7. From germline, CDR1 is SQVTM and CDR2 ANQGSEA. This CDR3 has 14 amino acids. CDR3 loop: CSVVGLAEKNIQYF. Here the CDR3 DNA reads TGCAGCGTTGTGGGGCTAGCGGAAAAAAACATTCAGTACTTC. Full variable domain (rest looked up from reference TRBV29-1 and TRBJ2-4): SAVISQKPSRDICQRGTSLTIQCQVDSQVTMMFWYRQQPGQSLTLIATANQGSEATYESGFVIDKFPISRPNLTFSTLTVSNMSPEDSSIYLCSVVGLAEKNIQYFGAGTRLSVL.

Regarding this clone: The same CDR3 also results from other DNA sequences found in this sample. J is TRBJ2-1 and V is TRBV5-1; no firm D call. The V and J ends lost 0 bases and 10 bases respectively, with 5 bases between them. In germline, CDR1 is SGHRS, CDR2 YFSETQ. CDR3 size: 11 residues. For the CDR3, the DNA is TGCGCCAGCAGCTTGGGGCCCGAGCAGTTCTTC. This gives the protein CASSLGPEQFF.